One sample yielded the 2 T cell receptor beta chains listed below, sequenced in a study of T cells in Graves' hyperthyroidism and ophthalmopathy. TCR beta CDR3 region amplification was performed from RNA transcripts. The study used the HTBI primer set for a first-round RT-PCR of the TCR CDR3. TCRdb called the multiplex PCR reads again in MiXCR, with one record for every CDR3 protein. Of approximately 400,000 distinct CDR3 sequences in the sample, roughly 13% are singletons; the top ten hold more than 20%. Material for sequencing was blood. The receptor source for this set is a man younger than 40 with Graves' hyperthyroidism that later progressed to Graves' ophthalmopathy.

This clonotype appeared once. A much larger clone is a single base away; this may be a read error. V is TRBV11-3 and J is TRBJ2-1; possible D gene TRBD2, 7 bases. The CDR3 length is 14 residues. The germline gives CDR1 SGHNT, CDR2 YENEEA. As DNA, the CDR3 is TGTGCCAGCTGTTGGGGGGGGGCCTACAATGAGCGGTTCTTC. Translating gives CASCWGGAYNERFF.

This clonotype was observed once. A read error is possible here, since a much larger clone lies one base away. This chain uses TRBV28 with TRBJ2-7, with TRBD2 identical over 9 bases. The length of the CDR3 is 15 residues. Germline CDR1 and CDR2: MDHEN and SYDVKM. This CDR3 reads CACSLLAGGNYEQYF. DNA for the CDR3: TGTGCCTGCAGTTTATTGGCGGGGGGGAACTACGAGCAGTACTTC.